This T cell receptor beta chain was captured in a study of cytomegalovirus exposure and HLA in healthy donors. Whole-study findings and limits: Follow-up analysis later connected one missense variant in DCLRE1C with trimming of TCR beta V- and J-genes.

Primers: 60 Vbeta forward and 13 Jbeta reverse. Produced via immunoSEQ multiplex PCR; TCRdb's table is partial and in-frame only. Altogether some 150,000 clones are present, over 75% being singletons, with the ten largest covering 5% to 8%. Of note for this clone: Antigen specificity is unknown.

The J segment lost 4 bases and the V segment lost 5 bases, leaving 6 bases of the junction unmatched. In germline, CDR1 is MDHEN, CDR2 SYDVKM. CDR3 length: 15 amino acids. The source material was PBMCs. The clonotype comes from a man aged 35-49 years in good health and CMV-seropositive. The rearrangement joins TRBV28 to TRBJ1-5; 9 positions agree with TRBD1. The CDR3 nucleotides are TGTGCCAGCAGTCTCGGGACAGGGCTGAATCAGCCCCAGCATTTT. As protein: CASSLGTGLNQPQHF.